A single sample gave rise to the 14 T cell receptor beta chains below, sequenced in a study of cytomegalovirus exposure and HLA in healthy donors. PCR involved 60 Vbeta and 13 Jbeta primers. Some clones are missing from TCRdb's copy, which holds only in-frame ones; the method was immunoSEQ multiplex PCR. The sample carries about 100,000 clones, 74% recorded once. Material for sequencing was PBMCs. Receptors originate from a man aged 50-59 years in good health and CMV-seropositive.

The chain joins TRBV10-1 to TRBJ2-7; perhaps TRBD1 as D (6 bases). Looked up from germline, CDR1 is WNHNN and CDR2 is SYGVQD (reference sequence). The V end lost 3 bases, the J end lost 6 bases, and 9 bases lay between the germline ends. This CDR3 has 12 residues. The CDR3 DNA is TGCGCCAGCAGTGATACCAGGGGCGAGCAGTACTTC. This codes for CASSDTRGEQYF.

There are a few counts of this clone. The chain combines TRBV5-1 with TRBJ2-7; D remains unclear. In germline, CDR1 is SGHRS, CDR2 YFSETQ. The CDR3 has 14 residues. The V end lost 4 bases, the J end lost 0 bases, and 11 bases lay between the germline ends. Here the CDR3 reads CASSSDSRSYEQYF. The CDR3 DNA sequence: TGCGCCAGCAGCAGCGACTCTCGCTCCTACGAGCAGTACTTC.

The chain uses TRBV5-4 and TRBJ1-2; 9 bases match TRBD1. Per the germline V gene, CDR1 is SGHNT and CDR2 is YYREEE (reference sequence). This CDR3 is built from 16 residues. With V trimmed by 0 bases and J by 7 bases, 10 bases remained unmatched. The CDR3 here is CASSLGPGQGTRGYTF. CDR3 nucleotides: TGTGCCAGCAGCTTGGGTCCGGGACAGGGTACCCGTGGCTACACCTTC.

The chain is built from TRBV7-9 and TRBJ2-3, with TRBD1 matching over 9 bases. After removal of 3 bases from V and 5 bases from J, the junction contained 6 bases not matched to a gene. Germline assignment: CDR1 SEHNR and CDR2 FQNEAQ (reference sequence). The CDR3 is made up of 15 amino acids. The CDR3 loop reads CASSLRQGEGDTQYF. In nucleotides, the CDR3 is TGTGCCAGCAGCTTGAGACAGGGGGAAGGAGATACGCAGTATTTT.

This clone was seen more than once but under ten times. The chain couples TRBV27 to TRBJ2-7; TRBD1 might be the D (5 bases). Germline values: CDR1 MNHEY, CDR2 SMNVEV (reference sequence). Trimming pared 5 bases from V and 7 bases from J, leaving 21 bases between. This CDR3 has 15 residues. For the CDR3, the DNA is TGTGCCAGCAGTCGCAAGAGCCGGGCCCCAGGGGAGCAGTACTTC. Protein product: CASSRKSRAPGEQYF.

This rearrangement joins TRBV6-1 to TRBJ1-1, with D possibly matching TRBD1 (6 bases). This CDR3 has 15 residues. Trimming stripped 5 bases from V and 0 bases from J, with 13 bases between. The germline CDR1 and CDR2 sequences are MNHNS and SASEGT. DNA of the CDR3: TGTGCCAGCAGTCCCCTCAGGGGTATGAACACTGAAGCTTTCTTT. It codes for CASSPLRGMNTEAFF.

The chain carries TRBV4-2 and TRBJ2-2, with D unresolved. The V gene's germline CDR1 is LGHNA and CDR2 YNFKEQ. The CDR3 totals 16 residues. With 4 bases removed from V and 4 bases from J, the gap between germline ends came to 16 bases. This chain's CDR3 is CASSLGSQVFTGELFF. DNA for the CDR3: TGTGCCAGCAGCCTTGGATCCCAGGTCTTCACCGGGGAGCTGTTTTTT.

This chain links TRBV5-6 with TRBJ2-7; 12 nucleotides agree with TRBD2. V was pared by 4 bases and J by 9 bases, with 17 bases of the junction left unmatched. The CDR3 spans 17 residues. CDR1 SGHDT and CDR2 YYEEEE come from the germline V gene. This CDR3 is CASSLLRTTSGGPGQYF. In DNA, the CDR3 is TGTGCCAGCAGCCTCCTCCGGACTACTAGCGGGGGGCCGGGGCAGTACTTC.

The chain combines TRBV11-2 with TRBJ2-2; 8 positions match TRBD1. CDR3 length: 15 amino acids. Looked up from germline, CDR1 is SGHAT and CDR2 is FQNNGV. The V gene end was trimmed by 3 bases and the J gene end by 5 bases; junction bases not matched to a gene: 5. CDR3 DNA: TGTGCCAGCAGCTTCTTACAGGGGGGAACCGGGGAGCTGTTTTTT. This translates into CASSFLQGGTGELFF.

The DNA for the CDR3 is TGTGCCACCAGCAGAGAAAGTGACTTGGGCTACACCTTC. Amino acids: CATSRESDLGYTF. The chain is built from TRBV15 and TRBJ1-2; D is unresolved. From germline, CDR1 is LNHNV and CDR2 YYDKDF (reference sequence). Trimming stripped 0 bases from V and 8 bases from J, with 10 bases between. There are 13 residues in the CDR3. Combining the CDR3 with reference TRBV15 and TRBJ1-2 gives the whole variable domain DAMVIQNPRYQVTQFGKPVTLSCSQTLNHNVMYWYQQKSSQAPKLLFHYYDKDFNNEADTPDNFQSRRPNTSFCFLDIRSPGLGDTAMYLCATSRESDLGYTFGSGTRLTVV.

This chain uses TRBV2 with TRBJ2-7; maybe TRBD1 (6 bases). V was pared by 7 bases and J by 0 bases, with 22 bases between. This CDR3 has 17 residues. Germline V gives CDR1 SNHLY, CDR2 FYNNEI. The DNA of the CDR3 is TGTGCCAGCATCAAAGGACAGCCGACTCACAGCTCCTACGAGCAGTACTTC. Its translation is CASIKGQPTHSSYEQYF.

The table lists this clone with a few counts. The rearrangement joins TRBV27 to TRBJ2-7; 7 bases are shared with TRBD1. This CDR3 region has 15 residues. CDR1 and CDR2 (germline): MNHEY, SMNVEV (reference sequence). Trimming cost V 4 bases and J 2 bases; bases outside gene matches: 8. DNA of the CDR3: TGTGCCAGCAGTTCCCAGACAGGGAATCCCTACGAGCAGTACTTC. Translation gives CASSSQTGNPYEQYF.

The chain couples TRBV5-1 to TRBJ2-1, with 9 bases fitting TRBD2. J was trimmed by 0 bases and V by 3 bases; bases with no gene match: 4. The CDR3 has 16 amino acids. In germline, CDR1 is SGHRS, CDR2 YFSETQ. CDR3 DNA sequence: TGCGCCAGCAGCTCCTTTAGCGGGAGCTCCTACAATGAGCAGTTCTTC. This sequence encodes CASSSFSGSSYNEQFF.

V is TRBV5-1 and J is TRBJ2-3; 10 bases agree with TRBD1. V dropped 3 bases and J dropped 3; count of bases not matched to a gene: 7. The germline V gene has CDR1 SGHRS and CDR2 YFSETQ. CDR3 size: 16 residues. The CDR3 is CASSWRQGAGTDTQYF. CDR3 coding DNA: TGCGCCAGCAGCTGGAGACAGGGGGCAGGAACAGATACGCAGTATTTT.